This T cell receptor beta chain emerged from a study of type 1 regulatory T cells. Study at large: T-allo10 is a Tr1-enriched, alloantigen-specific CD4 T cell product made in vitro.

In TCRdb, the reads were re-called with MiXCR into one record per CDR3 protein. Here the sample spans approximately 100,000 distinct CDR3 sequences, roughly a third being singletons. CDR1 is SGHRS and CDR2 is YFSETQ in the germline V gene. V was trimmed by 5 bases and J by 7 bases, leaving 12 bases between them. The CDR3 loop spans 13 amino acids. The sequenced sample consisted of CD4+ T cells, either the whole sample or a sorted fraction (not recorded which). This receptor was identified in a human donor in good health. V is TRBV5-1 and J is TRBJ2-2, with D unclear. The CDR3 loop reads CASSSDSVGELFF. Here the CDR3 DNA reads TGCGCCAGCAGTTCTGACTCTGTCGGGGAGCTGTTTTTT.